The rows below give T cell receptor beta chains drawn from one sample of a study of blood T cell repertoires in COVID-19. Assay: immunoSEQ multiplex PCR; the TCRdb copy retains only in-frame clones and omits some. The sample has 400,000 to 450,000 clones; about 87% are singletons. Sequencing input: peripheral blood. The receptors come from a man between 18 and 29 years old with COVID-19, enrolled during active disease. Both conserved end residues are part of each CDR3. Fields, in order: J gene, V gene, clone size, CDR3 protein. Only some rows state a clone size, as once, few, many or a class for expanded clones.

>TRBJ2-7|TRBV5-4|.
CASSPGQGGNEQYF
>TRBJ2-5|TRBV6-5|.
CASSDPAGVETQYF
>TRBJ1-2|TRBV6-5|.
CASRRGDLNYGYTF
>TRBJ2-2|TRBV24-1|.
CATSDFSNTGELFF
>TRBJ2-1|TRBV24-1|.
CATSDPGGLSSYNEQFF
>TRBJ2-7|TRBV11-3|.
CASSLAPGLEAEQYF
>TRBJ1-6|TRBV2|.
CASTGQLPSYNSPLHF
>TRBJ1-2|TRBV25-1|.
CASSPQGIYGYTF
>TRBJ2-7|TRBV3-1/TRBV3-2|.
CASSLRTSGRGYEQYF
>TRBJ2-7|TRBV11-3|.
CASSLDGIGEQYF
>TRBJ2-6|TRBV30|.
CAWSPRGGGANVLTF
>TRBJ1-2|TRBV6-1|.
CASSEEGGTGGAISYGYTF
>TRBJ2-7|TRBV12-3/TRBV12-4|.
CASSDYLSEQYF
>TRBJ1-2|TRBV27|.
CASSHWDTVNYGYTF
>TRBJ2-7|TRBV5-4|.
CASSSETGQGPSYEQYF
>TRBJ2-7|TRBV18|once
CASSPGREVKNEQYF
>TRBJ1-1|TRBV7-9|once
CASSSGIEAFF
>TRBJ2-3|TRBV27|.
CASSLSWREGAPDTQYF
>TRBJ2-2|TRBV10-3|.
CAISEWPSNTGELFF
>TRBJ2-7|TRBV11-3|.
CASSLPDGYEQYF
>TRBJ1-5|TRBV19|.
CASSIGPPFDSNQPQHF
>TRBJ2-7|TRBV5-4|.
CASSLRQGAGEQYF
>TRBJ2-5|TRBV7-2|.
CASSLPEQETQYF
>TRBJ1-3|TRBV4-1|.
CASSLGQGARGNTIYF
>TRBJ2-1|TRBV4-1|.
CASSQDGTSGSSYNEQFF
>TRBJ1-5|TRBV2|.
CASSRDRNRQPQHF
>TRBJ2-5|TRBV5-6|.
CASSGLLEAQYF
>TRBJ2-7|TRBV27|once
CASSLSRTGGSYEQYF
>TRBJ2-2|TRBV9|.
CASSVGHTDTGELFF
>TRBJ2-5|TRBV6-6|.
CASARTGVGRETQYF
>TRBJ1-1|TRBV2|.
CASRDGQGKAEAFF
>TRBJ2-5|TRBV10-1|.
CASKRQGLGTQYF
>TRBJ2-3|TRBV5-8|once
CASSLELAGTTDTQYF
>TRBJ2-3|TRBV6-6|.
CASTWEALAADTQYF
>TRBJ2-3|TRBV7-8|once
CASSLDTGYSDTQYF
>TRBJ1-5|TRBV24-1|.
CATSDLCYRVRNQPQHF
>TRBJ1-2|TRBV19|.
CASSIVPNYGYTF
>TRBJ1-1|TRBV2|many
CASRRQGVNTEAFF
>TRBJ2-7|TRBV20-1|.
CSASRLAGLWDEQYF
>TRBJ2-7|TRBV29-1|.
CSVIDRGTYEQYF
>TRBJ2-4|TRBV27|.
CASSPIGQGSIQYF
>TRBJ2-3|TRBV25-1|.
CASSKQRGAGDTQYF
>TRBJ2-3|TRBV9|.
CASSGGSTDTQYF
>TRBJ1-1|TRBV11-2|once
CASSLDRGVAEAFF
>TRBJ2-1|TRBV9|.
CASSVGTSGRAENEQFF
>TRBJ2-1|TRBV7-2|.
CASSLEAGGYNEQFF
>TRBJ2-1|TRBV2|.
CASSSFAYNEQFF
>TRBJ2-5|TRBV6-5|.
CASNLASGYQETQYF
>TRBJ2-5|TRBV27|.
CASTVRGLRGETQYF
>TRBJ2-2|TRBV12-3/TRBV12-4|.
CASSFPGAGELFF
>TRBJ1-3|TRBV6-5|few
CASSYISGSSGNTIYF
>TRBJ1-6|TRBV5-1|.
CASSLSEFSYNSPLHF
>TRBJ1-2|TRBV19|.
CASSIERPQGNGYTF
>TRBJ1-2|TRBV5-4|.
CASSWTDASYGYTF
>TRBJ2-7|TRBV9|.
CASSASGRVPSYEQYF
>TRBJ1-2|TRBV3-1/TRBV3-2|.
CASSPTRTAYGYTF